This TCR beta chain emerged from a study of T cells after yellow fever vaccination (dated by TCRdb to the late 2010s). For the study in its entirety: The SMART-Seq v4 Ultra Low Input RNA kit was used to prepare libraries from fractions with low cell numbers. To follow T-cell clones before and after primary and booster YFV17D yellow fever vaccination, bulk TCR alpha and beta repertoires were sequenced over time. Two healthy male donors made up the cohort, one aged 18 to 29 years and the other aged 30 to 40 years. Blood samples were taken at several timepoints before and after primary and secondary immunization, and bulk PBMC replicates and cell subsets were isolated. The full study reports these points: Most clones expanded after primary vaccination (approximately 95% of CD4 and over 80% of CD8) were re-detected after the booster, suggesting that broad memory maintenance occurred. FACS-sorted repertoires could contain abundant contaminating clonotypes from the bulk population, so computational filtering was required. Compared with the primary T-cell response, the secondary T-cell response was weaker but faster, peaking on day 5 rather than day 15. A small share of clonotypes occurred in both CD4 and CD8 compartments, likely arising from convergent recombination. The study included only two donors, which limits how far the findings can be generalized.

Interpreted using the paper, the treatment or condition label stands for: live attenuated yellow fever vaccine strain. At each blood-draw timepoint, two biological replicates of bulk PBMCs were obtained. PBMCs were isolated from peripheral blood using a standard Ficoll-Paque protocol. RNA was extracted with TriZol from bulk PBMCs, CD4 and CD8 fractions, and dextramer-positive and dextramer-negative fractions. This clonotype was detected only a few times. Its recognized antigen is unknown. There are no base qualities to consult, and no much larger clone falls within one base. CDR1 SNHLY and CDR2 FYNNEI were looked up in the germline V gene. The CDR3 holds 13 amino acids from the cysteine to the phenylalanine. Only the CDR3 portion is preserved as DNA: 39 bases, with reading frame beginning at the first base. Trimming takes 2 bases from V and 9 bases from J, and the germline ends sit 11 bases apart. TCR cDNA was synthesized by 5'RACE template switching, through which a universal primer site and unique molecular identifiers were introduced. cDNA synthesis was primed from both the TCR alpha and TCR beta constant segments. Two PCR steps were used to amplify libraries, with sample barcodes and sequencing adapters being added in the second step. Sequencing of libraries was performed on Illumina HiSeq 2500 (2x100 bp) or NovaSeq (2x150 bp). Processing in the source paper ran as follows. MIGEC handled demultiplexing of reads and collapsing into UMI consensus sequences, while MiXCR performed V(D)J alignment. Vaccine-responding clonotypes were defined with edgeR using replicate PBMC samples, requiring FDR below 0.01 and a log2 fold change above 5 up to day 15. Bulk clonotypes were assigned CD4 or CD8 identity according to which sequenced CD4 or CD8 repertoire held them at higher abundance. Using fastp trimming at Q25 and MiXCR clonotype assembly, TCRdb reanalyzed the public sequencing data and kept in-frame beta chains. Rows are combined by CDR3 protein, so each entry shows the most common genes and DNA. TCRdb's processing, not the authors' own work, is the source of the V and J calls. A total of 310,000 or so distinct CDR3 sequences appear in this sample, 6.8% of them only once. Jointly, the top ten make up over 15% of the sample.

Source: PBMCs, taken 35 to 50 days after the first yellow fever vaccination. This TCR was sampled from a man in his late teens or twenties who received the YFV17D yellow fever vaccine. The sequence is built from TRBV2 and TRBJ2-1; there is no confident call for the D gene. The CDR3 reads CASSELSRSEQFF. The DNA sequence is as follows: TGTGCCAGCAGTGAACTCAGCAGGAGTGAGCAGTTCTTC. The CDR3 plus the reference TRBV2 and TRBJ2-1 genes for the other parts give the full variable domain: EPEVTQTPSHQVTQMGQEVILRCVPISNHLYFYWYRQILGQKVEFLVSFYNNEISEKSEIFDDQFSVERPDGSNFTLKIRSTKLEDSAMYFCASSELSRSEQFFGPGTRLTVL.